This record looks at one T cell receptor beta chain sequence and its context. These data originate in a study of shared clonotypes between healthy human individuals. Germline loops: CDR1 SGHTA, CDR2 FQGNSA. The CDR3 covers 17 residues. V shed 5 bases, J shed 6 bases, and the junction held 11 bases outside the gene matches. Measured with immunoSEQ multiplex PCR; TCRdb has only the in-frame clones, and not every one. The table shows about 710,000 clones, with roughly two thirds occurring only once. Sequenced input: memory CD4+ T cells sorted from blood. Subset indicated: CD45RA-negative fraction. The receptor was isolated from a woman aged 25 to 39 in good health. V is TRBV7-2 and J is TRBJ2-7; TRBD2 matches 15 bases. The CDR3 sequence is CASSPPGLAGGKGEQYF. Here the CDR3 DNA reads TGTGCCAGCAGCCCCCCGGGACTAGCGGGAGGTAAGGGCGAGCAGTACTTC.